One sample yielded the 23 T cell receptor beta chains listed below, sequenced in a study of blood T cell repertoires in COVID-19. Assay used: immunoSEQ multiplex PCR; TCRdb lists only in-frame clones, some missing. There are about 320,000 clones in the sample; more than 75% occur only once, and 2.6% lies in the top ten. The sample was PBMCs or T cells enriched from blood (not recorded which). The source is a man aged 55 to 69 who had recovered from COVID-19.

The chain uses TRBV27 and TRBJ2-5; maybe TRBD1 (9 bases). There are 15 residues in the CDR3. Trimming pared 6 bases from V and 4 bases from J, leaving 18 bases between. Germline-derived CDR1 and CDR2 are MNHEY and SMNVEV (reference sequence). In nucleotides, the CDR3 is TGTGCCAGCAGCCCACAGGGGGCGGGAGGAGAGACCCAGTACTTC. It encodes CASSPQGAGGETQYF.

The rearrangement joins TRBV9 to TRBJ2-3; 12 bases align to TRBD2. The CDR3 has 16 residues. Per the germline V gene, CDR1 is SGDLS and CDR2 is YYNGEE. The trim removed 4 bases at V and 4 bases at J, leaving 7 bases unmatched. Here the CDR3 DNA reads TGTGCCAGCAGCTCCCGACTAGCGGGAGTGGCAGATACGCAGTATTTT. Translating gives CASSSRLAGVADTQYF.

This chain uses TRBV4-1 with TRBJ2-3; TRBD1 matches 9 bases. The V gene end was trimmed by 4 bases and the J gene end by 2 bases; junction bases not matched to a gene: 7. Germline-derived CDR1 and CDR2 are MGHRA and YSYEKL. This CDR3 has 16 residues. CDR3 region: CASSRGTGTNTDTQYF. The CDR3 DNA is TGCGCCAGCAGCCGGGGGACAGGGACGAACACAGATACGCAGTATTTT.

Points on this clone: The sample has other DNA sequences that encode this CDR3 too. The chain has TRBV19 and TRBJ2-7, with D possibly being TRBD2 (6 bases). The CDR3 is 11 residues long. From germline, CDR1 is LNHDA and CDR2 SQIVND (reference sequence). With 6 bases removed from V and 3 bases from J, the gap between germline ends came to 6 bases. The chain's CDR3 is CASRRGYEQYF. In nucleotides, the CDR3 is TGTGCCAGTAGGCGGGGCTACGAGCAGTACTTC.

The gene calls are TRBV18 and TRBJ2-5; D may be TRBD1 (5 bases). Trimming took 6 bases from V and 0 from J, leaving 11 bases between them. The CDR3 totals 14 residues. Germline loops: CDR1 KGHSH, CDR2 LQKENI. CDR3 sequence reads: CASSPGQYQETQYF. The CDR3 DNA sequence: TGTGCCAGCTCCCCCGGACAATACCAAGAGACCCAGTACTTC.

The rearrangement links TRBV5-6 to TRBJ2-7; D is ambiguous. The CDR3 has 13 residues. V lost 2 bases and J 0 bases, leaving 6 bases between the germline ends. Germline CDR1 is SGHDT and CDR2 is YYEEEE. CDR3 nucleotide sequence: TGTGCCAGCAGCTTCGGTCACTCCTACGAGCAGTACTTC. The encoded protein is CASSFGHSYEQYF.

The chain uses TRBV19 and TRBJ1-1; D unclear. V lost 3 bases and J 0 bases, leaving 11 bases between the germline ends. This CDR3 is built from 15 residues. Germline V gene sequence: CDR1 LNHDA, CDR2 SQIVND (reference sequence). CDR3 coding DNA: TGTGCCAGTAGTATCGGGAGCAGGTTGAACACTGAAGCTTTCTTT. This translates into CASSIGSRLNTEAFF. Variable domain in full (rest from reference TRBV19 and TRBJ1-1): DGGITQSPKYLFRKEGQNVTLSCEQNLNHDAMYWYRQDPGQGLRLIYYSQIVNDFQKGDIAEGYSVSREKKESFPLTVTSAQKNPTAFYLCASSIGSRLNTEAFFGQGTRLTVV.

Remarks on this clone: This same CDR3 is encoded by further DNA sequences in the sample. V usage is TRBV7-9 and J usage is TRBJ1-1; no definite D call. In germline, CDR1 is SEHNR, CDR2 FQNEAQ (reference sequence). The V end was cut by 5 bases, the J end by 2 bases, with 12 bases between. The CDR3 is 14 residues long. CDR3 loop: CASSRSGGNTEAFF. The CDR3 DNA is TGTGCCAGCAGCCGTTCGGGAGGTAACACTGAAGCTTTCTTT.

The chain employs TRBV23-1 and TRBJ2-7; 9 nucleotides align to TRBD1. TRBV23-1 carries the ORF label, with uncertain function. The ends lost 2 bases at V and 0 bases at J; junction bases unmatched: 8. The CDR3 length is 17 residues. The CDR3 sequence is CASSQPWGQGHSYEQYF. The CDR3 DNA is TGCGCCAGCAGTCAACCCTGGGGACAGGGCCACTCCTACGAGCAGTACTTC.

This sequence joins TRBV19 and TRBJ1-2; the match to TRBD1 covers 11 bases. Germline CDR1 LNHDA, CDR2 SQIVND (reference sequence). This CDR3 has 14 residues. Trimming cost V 6 bases and J 5 bases; bases outside gene matches: 5. CDR3 in DNA: TGTGCCAGTAGGGGGACAGGGGGACCGTATGGCTACACCTTC. This translates into CASRGTGGPYGYTF.

This clone appeared a few times. The chain links TRBV4-3 to TRBJ1-6; D unclear. The CDR3 extends over 15 amino acids. The germline V gene encodes CDR1 LGHNA and CDR2 YSLEER. V lost 1 base to trimming and J lost 9 bases, with 13 bases between them. The CDR3 is CASSQGARSGSPLHF. The CDR3 DNA reads as TGCGCCAGCAGCCAAGGGGCTAGAAGCGGTTCACCCCTCCACTTT.

This clone was detected a few times. The V call is TRBV7-8, the J call TRBJ1-1, with D uncertain. The CDR3 loop spans 14 amino acids. CDR1 is SGHVS and CDR2 is FQNEAQ in the germline V gene. V lost 5 bases and J lost 3, with 13 bases in between. CDR3: CASSGGVTYTEAFF. The CDR3 DNA follows: TGTGCCAGCAGCGGCGGGGTAACCTACACTGAAGCTTTCTTT.

The V and J genes are TRBV18 and TRBJ2-7; TRBD1 is a possible D gene (6 bases). There are 15 residues in the CDR3. V lost 2 bases and J lost 2, with 13 bases in between. Germline-derived CDR1 and CDR2 are KGHSH and LQKENI. The CDR3, as DNA: TGTGCCAGCTCACCATTGATAGGACAGACCTACGAGCAGTACTTC. It specifies CASSPLIGQTYEQYF.

This clone was counted a single time. The J gene is TRBJ2-7, the V gene TRBV19, with a tentative D call TRBD1 (6 bases). Germline-derived CDR1 and CDR2 are LNHDA and SQIVND (reference sequence). This CDR3 has 14 amino acids. V lost 3 bases to trimming and J lost 2 bases, with 11 bases between them. CDR3 DNA: TGTGCCAGTAGTATCACGGACAGAACCTACGAGCAGTACTTC. Translated, it gives CASSITDRTYEQYF.

This chain connects TRBV27 to TRBJ1-5; D unresolved. CDR1 MNHEY and CDR2 SMNVEV come from the germline V gene (reference sequence). V dropped 7 bases and J dropped 0 bases, with 7 bases sitting between them. This CDR3 comprises 13 residues. The CDR3 coding sequence is TGTGCCAGCACAACCGGTAGCAATCAGCCCCAGCATTTT. It codes for CASTTGSNQPQHF.

The chain is built from TRBV5-1 and TRBJ1-5; D is unclear. The CDR3 covers 16 residues. V was clipped by 4 bases and J by 5 bases, with 19 bases between them. The V gene's germline CDR1 is SGHRS and CDR2 YFSETQ. CDR3: CASSPAGVGQHQPQHF. The CDR3 DNA sequence: TGCGCCAGCAGCCCAGCGGGCGTCGGGCAGCATCAGCCCCAGCATTTT.

The chain carries TRBV5-6 and TRBJ2-1, with D hard to call. Deletions cut 1 base from V and 7 bases from J, with 6 bases between. Germline CDR1 and CDR2: SGHDT and YYEEEE. The CDR3 extends over 12 amino acids. The chain's CDR3 is CASSLTENEQFF. The CDR3 DNA reads TGTGCCAGCAGCTTGACTGAAAATGAGCAGTTCTTC.

CDR3 residues: CSVEGQVSYNEQFF. The DNA of the CDR3 is TGCAGCGTTGAGGGGCAGGTCTCCTACAATGAGCAGTTCTTC. The chain uses TRBV29-1 and TRBJ2-1; maybe TRBD1 (5 bases). There are 14 residues in the CDR3. Germline V gene data show CDR1 as SQVTM and CDR2 as ANQGSEA. V shed 3 bases and J shed 0 bases, with 9 bases lying between them.

The chain employs TRBV4-3 and TRBJ2-7; no definite D call. The CDR3 covers 15 residues. Trimming pared 1 base from V and 0 bases from J, leaving 10 bases between. Per germline, CDR1 LGHNA and CDR2 YSLEER. Here the CDR3 DNA reads TGCGCCAGCAGCCAAGGGAGAGGCACCTCCTACGAGCAGTACTTC. As protein: CASSQGRGTSYEQYF.

This chain uses TRBV7-9 with TRBJ1-2; no firm D call. The CDR3 is 12 amino acids. Germline assignment: CDR1 SEHNR and CDR2 FQNEAQ (reference sequence). V dropped 2 bases and J dropped 5 bases, with 6 bases sitting between them. CDR3 sequence: CASSLLTYGYTF. CDR3 DNA sequence: TGTGCCAGCAGCTTACTCACATATGGCTACACCTTC.

V is TRBV19 and J is TRBJ1-2, with 10 bases that match TRBD1. The CDR3 loop spans 16 amino acids. In germline, CDR1 is LNHDA, CDR2 SQIVND (reference sequence). The J segment lost 8 bases and the V segment lost 5 bases, leaving 14 bases of the junction unmatched. Here the CDR3 reads CASSPRPGQGIGGYTF. The CDR3 region has the DNA TGTGCCAGTAGTCCTCGACCGGGACAGGGGATAGGAGGCTACACCTTC.

This chain connects TRBV5-6 to TRBJ2-3, with 7 bases matching TRBD1. The germline gives CDR1 SGHDT, CDR2 YYEEEE. The CDR3 spans 15 residues. The ends lost 3 bases at V and 4 bases at J; junction bases unmatched: 8. The CDR3 DNA is TGTGCCAGCAGCTCCCGAGACAGGGTGTCAGATACGCAGTATTTT. Protein: CASSSRDRVSDTQYF.

This chain uses TRBV5-1 with TRBJ2-3; D call uncertain. Trimming removed 3 bases from V and 3 bases from J, with 2 bases in between. The germline CDR1 and CDR2 sequences are SGHRS and YFSETQ. The CDR3 runs to 11 residues. The DNA of the CDR3 is TGCGCCAGCAGCTCAACAGATACGCAGTATTTT. Protein: CASSSTDTQYF.